These 27 T cell receptor beta chains were sequenced from one sample in a study of CD8 T cells in ankylosing spondylitis. From the 5' RACE reads, TCRdb called clonotypes with MiXCR, one entry per CDR3 protein. In the table there are 200,000 to 250,000 distinct CDR3 sequences, approximately 8.4% of which are singletons. Sequencing used blood, either unsorted or a sorted T cell fraction (not recorded which). Receptors were obtained from a female donor with ankylosing spondylitis or in good health (not recorded which).

There are a few counts of this clonotype. The rearrangement uses TRBV30 and TRBJ2-2; TRBD2 agrees at 8 bases. This CDR3 region has 14 residues. Per germline, CDR1 GTSNPN and CDR2 SVGIG (reference sequence). With 1 base clipped from V and 4 bases from J, the junction kept 2 bases outside the gene matches. In DNA, the CDR3 is TGTGCCTGGAGTGGACTAGCGACCACCGGGGAGCTGTTTTTT. Its protein is CAWSGLATTGELFF.

This clonotype was detected many times. This sequence joins TRBV10-3 and TRBJ2-7; D is unclear. Trimming took off 0 bases at V and 4 bases at J, with 7 bases between the two ends. The CDR3 is 13 amino acids. Germline CDR1 ENHRY, CDR2 SYGVKD. The CDR3 loop reads CAISESGQYEQYF. CDR3 DNA sequence: TGTGCCATCAGTGAGTCGGGCCAGTACGAGCAGTACTTC.

This clonotype has ten or more counts. This chain joins TRBV28 and TRBJ1-5; possible D gene TRBD1, 5 bases. Looked up from germline, CDR1 is MDHEN and CDR2 is SYDVKM. The CDR3 contains 16 residues. Trimming left V 5 bases short and J 6 bases short, with 20 bases between. The CDR3 sequence is CASSPRQLLQAQPQHF. As DNA, the CDR3 is TGTGCCAGCAGTCCCCGACAGCTACTACAAGCTCAGCCCCAGCATTTT.

This clonotype was counted ten times or more. This chain connects TRBV10-3 to TRBJ2-3; no clear D. The CDR3 has 13 residues. V dropped 4 bases and J dropped 0 bases, with 5 bases sitting between them. CDR1 and CDR2 (germline): ENHRY, SYGVKD. CDR3 region: CAISGHSTDTQYF. CDR3 DNA: TGTGCCATCAGTGGTCATAGCACAGATACGCAGTATTTT.

This clonotype occurred a few times. The V call is TRBV12-3 or TRBV12-4, the J call TRBJ1-1; D possibly corresponds to TRBD1 (6 bases). V was shortened by 3 bases and J by 5 bases, with 13 bases between the two germline ends. CDR3 size: 14 residues. CDR3 protein: CASSFGLRGTEAFF. CDR3 DNA: TGTGCCAGCAGTTTCGGCCTGAGGGGGACTGAAGCTTTCTTT.

In this sample, this clonotype turned up a few times. V and J are TRBV7-2 and TRBJ2-5; D is possibly TRBD2 (5 bases). The CDR3 is made up of 15 amino acids. V lost 3 bases to trimming and J lost 5 bases, with 16 bases between them. Germline CDR1 SGHTA, CDR2 FQGNSA. CDR3 amino acids: CASSLSGVRSETQYF. In DNA, the CDR3 is TGTGCCAGCAGCTTGAGCGGAGTGAGGTCGGAGACCCAGTACTTC.

The chain links TRBV11-2 to TRBJ2-1, with TRBD2 as a possible D gene (5 bases). The CDR3 runs 12 residues. The germline gives CDR1 SGHAT, CDR2 FQNNGV. Trimming stripped 6 bases from V and 12 bases from J, with 15 bases between. CDR3 coding DNA: TGTGCCAGCAGACCCATAGCGATGCGGCAGTTCTTC. Its protein is CASRPIAMRQFF. The variable domain in full, completed from reference TRBV11-2 and TRBJ2-1, reads EAGVAQSPRYKIIEKRQSVAFWCNPISGHATLYWYQQILGQGPKLLIQFQNNGVVDDSQLPKDRFSAERLKGVDSTLKIQPAKLEDSAVYLCASRPIAMRQFFGPGTRLTVL.

The chain uses TRBV2 and TRBJ1-2; 8 nucleotides match TRBD1. The CDR3 is 12 amino acids. The junction had 3 bases not matched to a gene; V was cut back by 8 bases and J by 4 bases. The germline CDR1 and CDR2 sequences are SNHLY and FYNNEI. In DNA form, the CDR3 reads TGTGCCAGCGACAGGGGAGGCTATGGCTACACCTTC. Protein: CASDRGGYGYTF.

This clonotype was recorded at least ten times. The rearrangement uses TRBV5-1 and TRBJ1-2, with TRBD1 matching over 9 bases. The CDR3 has 14 residues. Germline assignment: CDR1 SGHRS and CDR2 YFSETQ. V was pared by 0 bases and J by 7 bases, with 4 bases of the junction left unmatched. This CDR3 is CASSLEQGAGGYTF. The CDR3 DNA is TGCGCCAGCAGCTTGGAACAGGGGGCAGGTGGCTACACCTTC. The full variable domain, in which reference TRBV5-1 and TRBJ1-2 provide the parts outside the CDR3, is KAGVTQTPRYLIKTRGQQVTLSCSPISGHRSVSWYQQTPGQGLQFLFEYFSETQRNKGNFPGRFSGRQFSNSRSEMNVSTLELGDSALYLCASSLEQGAGGYTFGSGTRLTVV.

This clonotype has ten or more counts. The rearrangement joins TRBV4-2 to TRBJ2-7; D is ambiguous. Trimming took off 0 bases at V and 5 bases at J, with 14 bases between the two ends. The germline V gene has CDR1 LGHNA and CDR2 YNFKEQ. The CDR3 sequence is 15 residues long. This CDR3 reads CASSQDLGSAHEQYF. DNA of the CDR3: TGTGCCAGCAGCCAAGATTTAGGAAGTGCCCACGAGCAGTACTTC.

This clonotype has a count of ten or more. The chain has TRBV20-1 and TRBJ2-7, with a possible D match to TRBD1 (6 bases). Germline CDR1 reads DFQATT; CDR2 reads SNEGSKA (reference sequence). Trimming stripped 7 bases from V and 4 bases from J, with 14 bases between. The CDR3 consists of 12 residues. The CDR3 bases are TGCAGTGTAAAAAGGGGGAGATACGAGCAGTACTTC. Protein: CSVKRGRYEQYF.

The sample holds many counts of this clonotype. This chain joins TRBV4-3 and TRBJ2-7, with TRBD2 as a possible D gene (5 bases). This CDR3 region has 16 residues. V was shortened by 6 bases and J by 0 bases, with 18 bases between the two germline ends. Germline loops: CDR1 LGHNA, CDR2 YSLEER. CDR3 sequence reads: CASRLSGLISSYEQYF. The CDR3 bases are TGCGCCAGCAGACTCAGCGGACTCATAAGCTCCTACGAGCAGTACTTC.

This clonotype was counted at least ten times. The rearrangement uses TRBV20-1 and TRBJ2-1, with 7 bases fitting TRBD2. The J segment lost 0 bases and the V segment lost 7 bases, leaving 12 bases of the junction unmatched. The CDR3 is 16 amino acids. Looked up from germline, CDR1 is DFQATT and CDR2 is SNEGSKA (reference sequence). The CDR3 DNA follows: TGCAGTGTGGGTGGGGCGGGAGCTAGCTCCTACAATGAGCAGTTCTTC. Protein: CSVGGAGASSYNEQFF.

This clonotype was counted ten times or more. The rearrangement joins TRBV27 to TRBJ1-4; tentatively, D is TRBD1 (5 bases). Between the trimmed V and J ends, which lost 3 bases and 7 bases, there was a span of 6 bases. CDR1 and CDR2 (germline): MNHEY, SMNVEV (reference sequence). The CDR3 sequence is 12 residues long. The CDR3 DNA reads TGTGCCAGCAGTTTTGGGGGTGAAAAACTGTTTTTT. It encodes CASSFGGEKLFF.

This clonotype came up many times. The V and J genes are TRBV20-1 and TRBJ2-7; 13 positions match TRBD2. The ends lost 3 bases at V and 4 bases at J; junction bases unmatched: 0. CDR3 length: 13 amino acids. Germline CDR1 DFQATT, CDR2 SNEGSKA (reference sequence). The CDR3 loop is CSARTSGRYEQYF. CDR3 sequence (DNA): TGCAGTGCTAGGACTAGCGGGAGGTACGAGCAGTACTTC.

In this sample, this clonotype turned up a few times. The genes are TRBV20-1 and TRBJ2-1; 8 bases fit TRBD1. Germline trimming cut 3 bases from V and 5 bases from J; bases unmatched to any gene: 9. Looked up from germline, CDR1 is DFQATT and CDR2 is SNEGSKA (reference sequence). The CDR3 loop spans 15 amino acids. The CDR3 nucleotides are TGCAGTGCTAGTCCTCCGGGACAGGTTGACAATGAGCAGTTCTTC. Translated: CSASPPGQVDNEQFF.

This clonotype was found many times. The rearrangement joins TRBV7-2 to TRBJ2-3; 8 nucleotides align to TRBD2. This CDR3 region has 18 residues. V trimming: 1 base; J trimming: 1 base; junction bases outside the gene matches: 10. Per germline, CDR1 SGHTA and CDR2 FQGNSA. The CDR3 nucleotides are TGTGCCAGCAGCTTAGGGGGGGGAGCGGGAGTAGGCACAGATACGCAGTATTTT. Translating gives CASSLGGGAGVGTDTQYF.

This clonotype came up many times. CDR3 nucleotide sequence: TGTGCCAGCAGTTTACGCGGGGGGTATGTGGCCCAGTACTTC. This sequence encodes CASSLRGGYVAQYF. This chain links TRBV12-3 or TRBV12-4 with TRBJ2-5; TRBD2 matches at 8 bases. V gave up 2 bases and J gave up 9 bases; unmatched junction bases: 8. CDR3 length equals 14 residues.

Note on this clonotype: This may stem from a read error, because a much larger clone lies one nucleotide away. The rearrangement joins TRBV5-6 to TRBJ2-5; perhaps TRBD2 as D (5 bases). This CDR3 comprises 14 residues. CDR1 is SGHDT, CDR2 YYEEEE, per germline. CDR3 in amino acids: CTSSFQDYQETQYF. The CDR3 DNA reads TGTACCAGCAGCTTTCAGGACTACCAAGAGACCCAGTACTTC.

This clonotype was seen many times. The V call is TRBV27, the J call TRBJ2-5, with 8 bases matching TRBD1. In germline, CDR1 is MNHEY, CDR2 SMNVEV (reference sequence). There are 16 residues in the CDR3. The J segment lost 6 bases and the V segment lost 3 bases, leaving 12 bases of the junction unmatched. CDR3 nucleotides: TGTGCCAGCAGTTTCCCTATGACAGGGGTTGGGAAGACCCAGTACTTC. The encoded protein is CASSFPMTGVGKTQYF.

About this clonotype: With a much larger clone just one base away, this may be a read error. The chain couples TRBV9 to TRBJ2-7; 7 bases fit TRBD2. Germline-derived CDR1 and CDR2 are SGDLS and YYNGEE. The CDR3 has 14 amino acids. CDR3 loop: CVSSVEASGYEQYF. For the CDR3, the DNA is TGTGTCAGCAGCGTCGAAGCTAGCGGCTACGAGCAGTACTTC. The full variable domain, rest sourced from reference TRBV9 and TRBJ2-7, is DSGVTQTPKHLITATGQRVTLRCSPRSGDLSVYWYQQSLDQGLQFLIQYYNGEERAKGNILERFSAQQFPDLHSELNLSSLELGDSALYFCVSSVEASGYEQYFGPGTRLTVT.

Worth noting for this clonotype: A much larger clone differs by one base, so this may be a read error. The V gene is TRBV3-1, the J gene TRBJ2-1, with 10 positions matching TRBD2. Per the germline V gene, CDR1 is LGHDT and CDR2 is YNNKEL (reference sequence). The CDR3 extends over 15 amino acids. Here the CDR3 DNA reads TGTGCCTGCAGCCAAGCTAGCGGGAGTGGTAATGAGCAGTTCTTC. This encodes CACSQASGSGNEQFF.

This clonotype occurred many times. V gene TRBV10-3 combines with J gene TRBJ2-1, with D maybe TRBD2 (5 bases). V lost 0 bases and J lost 5, with 14 bases in between. Germline CDR1 ENHRY, CDR2 SYGVKD. This CDR3 has 16 residues. This CDR3 is CAISESIVAQDNEQFF. The CDR3, as DNA: TGTGCCATCAGTGAGTCGATTGTAGCGCAGGACAATGAGCAGTTCTTC.

This clonotype has at least ten counts. The J gene is TRBJ1-1, the V gene TRBV6-2 or TRBV6-3, with D possibly matching TRBD1 (5 bases). The CDR3 consists of 18 residues. Germline-derived CDR1 and CDR2 are MNHEY and SVGEGT. V was pared by 6 bases and J by 4 bases, with 27 bases between. This chain's CDR3 is CASRPTSGRRALSTEAFF. The CDR3 nucleotides read TGTGCCAGCAGGCCCACCTCAGGGAGAAGGGCCTTGAGCACTGAAGCTTTCTTT.

This clonotype has at least ten counts. The J gene is TRBJ2-3, the V gene TRBV7-6; 13 bases line up with TRBD2. V gave up 6 bases and J gave up 5 bases; unmatched junction bases: 8. Germline-derived CDR1 and CDR2 are SGHVS and FNYEAQ. CDR3 length equals 16 residues. The CDR3 coding sequence is TGTGCCAGCAGTTTGTTACTAGCGGGAGGGATAGATACGCAGTATTTT. This sequence encodes CASSLLLAGGIDTQYF.

As to this clonotype: One junction end does not reproduce the germline sequence, and a read error may be involved. The chain uses TRBV25-1 and TRBJ2-7; D uncertain. This CDR3 spans 12 amino acids. The germline gives CDR1 MGHDK, CDR2 SYGVNS. The CDR3 region has the DNA TGTGCCAGCAGTGAAGGAGCCTACGAGCAGTGCTTC. It encodes CASSEGAYEQCF.

This clonotype has at least ten counts. This rearrangement joins TRBV5-1 to TRBJ1-1; D gene ambiguous. V was clipped by 4 bases and J by 0 bases, with 16 bases between them. The CDR3 is made up of 16 amino acids. Germline assignment: CDR1 SGHRS and CDR2 YFSETQ. The DNA of the CDR3 is TGCGCCAGCAGCCCCGCCCGCGGCGGCATGAACACTGAAGCTTTCTTT. It yields the protein CASSPARGGMNTEAFF.